A single sample is the source of the 7 T cell receptor beta chains below, sequenced in a study of T cell repertoires in cytomegalovirus infection (dated by TCRdb to between 2018 and 2020). The instrument was an Illumina HiSeq 1500. TCRdb reworked the public reads: Q25 trimming with fastp, MiXCR clone assembly, productive beta chains retained. Rows with a matching CDR3 protein are joined into one entry that keeps the most common DNA and genes. The sample profile shows a few hundred thousand distinct CDR3 sequences; around 15% of them were found once. The ten largest make up about half of the sample. Sequenced: CD8+ T cells from PBMCs. These receptors came from a human donor in good health (CMV status not recorded). Some clones in this sample may be carry-over from other donors' samples.

There are many counts of this clonotype. V usage is TRBV7-6 and J usage is TRBJ2-5, with D unresolved. The CDR3 is 15 residues long. Germline V gene lookup returns CDR1 SGHVS and CDR2 FNYEAQ. V lost 2 bases and J lost 2, with 12 bases in between. This chain's CDR3 is CASSLTPLVQETQYF. For the CDR3, the DNA is TGTGCCAGCAGCTTAACCCCACTGGTACAAGAGACCCAGTACTTC.

This clonotype has a single count. The chain uses TRBV20-1 and TRBJ1-2, with D perhaps TRBD1 (5 bases). Trimming removed 4 bases at V and 4 bases at J, with 16 bases between. The CDR3 sequence is 14 residues long. CDR1 is DFQATT and CDR2 is SNEGSKA in the germline V gene (reference sequence). The DNA for the CDR3 is TGCAGTGCTATCAGGCCGACAGTCAGCTATGGCTACACCTTC. Protein sequence: CSAIRPTVSYGYTF.

This clonotype was seen only a few times. This chain joins TRBV6-5 and TRBJ2-2; D unclear. CDR1 and CDR2 from the germline V gene are MNHEY and SVGAGI. Trimming cost V 0 bases and J 3 bases, with 11 bases left between them. The CDR3 extends over 16 amino acids. The CDR3 sequence is CASSYSGSGDTGELFF. The CDR3 region has the DNA TGTGCCAGCAGTTACTCGGGGTCAGGAGACACCGGGGAGCTGTTTTTT.

As regards this clonotype: A much larger clonotype is one base distant, so this may be a read error. This chain links TRBV7-6 with TRBJ2-7; 7 positions agree with TRBD1. The CDR3 has 17 amino acids. Per germline, CDR1 SGHVS and CDR2 FNYEAQ. The CDR3 here is CAGSSIASGQVLYEQYF. The CDR3 nucleotides read TGTGCCGGCAGCTCGATAGCCTCAGGACAGGTCCTCTACGAGCAGTACTTC.

In this sample, this clonotype turned up many times. The junction departs from germline at one end; a sequencing error may be responsible. The CDR3 reads CASSSGQGAINEQFF. The CDR3 nucleotides read TGTGCTAGCAGCTCAGGACAGGGGGCTATCAATGAGCAGTTCTTC. The chain employs TRBV7-7 and TRBJ2-1; 11 bases fit TRBD1. The germline gives CDR1 SSHAT, CDR2 FNYEAQ (reference sequence). CDR3 length: 15 residues.

The sample holds many counts of this clonotype. The V call is TRBV28, the J call TRBJ1-1; D gene ambiguous. The CDR3 spans 17 residues. In germline, CDR1 is MDHEN, CDR2 SYDVKM. The V end lost 4 bases, the J end lost 1 base, and 19 bases lay between the germline ends. The CDR3 spells CASSSRGGRSSNTEAFF. The CDR3 nucleotides read TGTGCCAGCAGTTCCCGAGGTGGCAGGAGCTCGAACACTGAAGCTTTCTTT.

This clonotype was counted at least ten times. The CDR3 sequence: CASSLNRNNEQFF. The CDR3 DNA is TGTGCCAGCAGCTTAAACCGTAACAATGAGCAGTTCTTC. The chain joins TRBV7-2 to TRBJ2-1; D is ambiguous. V lost 2 bases and J lost 5, with 7 bases in between. CDR3 length: 13 amino acids. The V gene's germline CDR1 is SGHTA and CDR2 FQGNSA.